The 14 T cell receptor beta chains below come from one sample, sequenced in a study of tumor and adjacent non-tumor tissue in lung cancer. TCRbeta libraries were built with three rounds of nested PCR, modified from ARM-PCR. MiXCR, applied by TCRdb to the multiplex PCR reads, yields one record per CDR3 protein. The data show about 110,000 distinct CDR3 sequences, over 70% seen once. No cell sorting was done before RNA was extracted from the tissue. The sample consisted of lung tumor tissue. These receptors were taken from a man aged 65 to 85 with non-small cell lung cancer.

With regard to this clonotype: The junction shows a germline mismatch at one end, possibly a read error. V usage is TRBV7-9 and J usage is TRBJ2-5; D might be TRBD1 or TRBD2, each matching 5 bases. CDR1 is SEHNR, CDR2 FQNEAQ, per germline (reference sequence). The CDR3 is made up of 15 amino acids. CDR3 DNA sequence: TGTTCCAGCAGCTTAGTCGTGAGGGGCCGAGAAATCCAGTACTTC. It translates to CSSSLVVRGREIQYF.

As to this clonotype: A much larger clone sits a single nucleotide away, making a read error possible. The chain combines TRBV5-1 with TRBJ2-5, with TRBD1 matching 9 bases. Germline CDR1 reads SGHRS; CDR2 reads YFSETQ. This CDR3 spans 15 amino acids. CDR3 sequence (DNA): TGCGTCAGCAGCTTCTCCCGGACAGGGGAAGAGACCCAGTACTTC. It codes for CVSSFSRTGEETQYF.

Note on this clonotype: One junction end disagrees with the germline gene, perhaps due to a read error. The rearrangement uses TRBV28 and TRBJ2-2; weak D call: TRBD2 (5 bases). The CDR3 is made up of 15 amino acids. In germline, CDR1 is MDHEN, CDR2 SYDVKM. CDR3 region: CASSLMGSNTGELYF. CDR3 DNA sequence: TGTGCCAGTAGTTTAATGGGCTCGAACACCGGGGAGCTGTATTTT.

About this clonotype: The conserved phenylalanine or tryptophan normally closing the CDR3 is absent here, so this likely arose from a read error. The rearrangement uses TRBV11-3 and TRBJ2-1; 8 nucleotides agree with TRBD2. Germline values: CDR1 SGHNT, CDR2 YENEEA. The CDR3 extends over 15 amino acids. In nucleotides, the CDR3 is TGTGCCAGGAGCTTAGCGGGGAGAGGTGGTAATGAGCAGTTCATC. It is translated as CARSLAGRGGNEQFI.

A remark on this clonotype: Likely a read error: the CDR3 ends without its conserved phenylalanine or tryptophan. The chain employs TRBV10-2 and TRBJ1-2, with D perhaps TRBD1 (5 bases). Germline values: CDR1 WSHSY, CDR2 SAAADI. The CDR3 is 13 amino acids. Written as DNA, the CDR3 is TGCGCCAGCAGTAGGATAGGGGACTATGGTTACACCTAT. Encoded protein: CASSRIGDYGYTY.

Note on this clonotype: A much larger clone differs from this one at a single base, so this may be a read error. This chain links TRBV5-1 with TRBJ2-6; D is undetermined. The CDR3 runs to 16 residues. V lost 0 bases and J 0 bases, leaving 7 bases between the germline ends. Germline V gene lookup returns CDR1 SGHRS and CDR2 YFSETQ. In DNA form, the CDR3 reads TGCGCCAGCAGCTTGGTAAGACCCTCTGGGGCCAACGTCCTGACTTTC. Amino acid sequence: CASSLVRPSGANVLTF.

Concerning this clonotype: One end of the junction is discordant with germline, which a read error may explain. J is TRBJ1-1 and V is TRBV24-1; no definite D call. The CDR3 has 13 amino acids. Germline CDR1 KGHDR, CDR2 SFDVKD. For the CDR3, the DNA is TGTGCCACCAGTGGTTACAGAAGCACTGAAACTTTCTTT. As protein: CATSGYRSTETFF.

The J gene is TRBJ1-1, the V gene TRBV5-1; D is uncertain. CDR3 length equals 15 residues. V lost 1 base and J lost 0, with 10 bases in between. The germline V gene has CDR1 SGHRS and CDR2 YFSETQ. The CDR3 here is CASSLLVIMNTEAFF. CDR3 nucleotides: TGCGCCAGCAGCTTGTTAGTTATTATGAACACTGAAGCTTTCTTT.

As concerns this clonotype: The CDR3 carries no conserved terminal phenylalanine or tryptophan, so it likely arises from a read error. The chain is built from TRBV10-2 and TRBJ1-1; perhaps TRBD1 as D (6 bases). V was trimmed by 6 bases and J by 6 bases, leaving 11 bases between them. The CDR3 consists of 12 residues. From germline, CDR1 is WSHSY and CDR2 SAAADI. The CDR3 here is CASRGRGAEAFI. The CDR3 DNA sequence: TGCGCCAGCAGAGGCAGGGGCGCTGAAGCTTTCATT.

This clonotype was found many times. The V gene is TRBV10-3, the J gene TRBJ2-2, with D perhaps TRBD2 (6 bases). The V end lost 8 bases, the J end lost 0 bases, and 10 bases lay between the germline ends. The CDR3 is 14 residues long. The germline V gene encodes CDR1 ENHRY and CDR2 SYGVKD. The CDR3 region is CAIAGQSNTGELFF. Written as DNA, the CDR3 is TGTGCCATCGCGGGGCAATCGAACACCGGGGAGCTGTTTTTT.

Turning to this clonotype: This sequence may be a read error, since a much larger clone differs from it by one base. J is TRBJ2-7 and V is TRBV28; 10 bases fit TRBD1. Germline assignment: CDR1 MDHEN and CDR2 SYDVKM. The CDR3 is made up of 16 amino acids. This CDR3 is CASSSHRGQGSYDQYF. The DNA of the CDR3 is TGTGCCAGCAGTTCCCATCGGGGACAGGGGTCCTACGACCAGTACTTC.

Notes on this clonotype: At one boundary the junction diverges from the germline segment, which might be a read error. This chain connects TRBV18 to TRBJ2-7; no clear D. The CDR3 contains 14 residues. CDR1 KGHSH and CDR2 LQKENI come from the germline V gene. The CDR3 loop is CASSQLDGSYEHYF. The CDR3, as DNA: TGTGCCAGCTCACAACTTGACGGCTCCTACGAGCACTACTTC.

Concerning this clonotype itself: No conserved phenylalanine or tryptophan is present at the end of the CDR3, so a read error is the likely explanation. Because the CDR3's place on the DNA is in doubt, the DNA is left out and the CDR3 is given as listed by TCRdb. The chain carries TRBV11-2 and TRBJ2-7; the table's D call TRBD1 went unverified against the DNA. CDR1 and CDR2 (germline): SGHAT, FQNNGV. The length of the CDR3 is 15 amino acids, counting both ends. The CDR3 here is CASSLDPMGPYEHYC.

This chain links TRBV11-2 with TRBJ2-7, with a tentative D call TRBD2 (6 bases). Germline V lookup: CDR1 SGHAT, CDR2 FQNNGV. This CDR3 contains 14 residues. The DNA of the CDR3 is TGTACTAGCATCCTACGGGCCTCCAGAGGAGAGCAGTACTTC. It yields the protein CTSILRASRGEQYF.